This T cell receptor beta chain was retrieved from a study of cytomegalovirus exposure and HLA in healthy donors. Whole-study results and caveats: It was reported in a later analysis that an Asian-associated ancestry cluster showed fewer N-insertions than the roughly 660-donor mean.

The CDR3 extends over 16 amino acids. Germline CDR1 is MDHEN and CDR2 is SYDVKM. The trim removed 2 bases at V and 3 bases at J, leaving 7 bases unmatched. The donors comprised healthy bone marrow donors. PCR employed 60 Vbeta and 13 Jbeta primers. The method was immunoSEQ multiplex PCR; TCRdb's version includes in-frame clones alone and lacks a portion of them. Of around 220,000 clones in the sample, approximately 80% were seen once. A remark on this clone: Its target is not known.

The material sequenced was PBMCs. The sequence was collected from a girl aged 10-17 years in good health and CMV-seronegative. The chain recombines TRBV28 with TRBJ1-2; 9 positions agree with TRBD1. CDR3 amino acids: CASSLSPGQGHYGYTF. The CDR3 DNA follows: TGTGCCAGCAGTTTAAGCCCGGGACAGGGACACTATGGCTACACCTTC.